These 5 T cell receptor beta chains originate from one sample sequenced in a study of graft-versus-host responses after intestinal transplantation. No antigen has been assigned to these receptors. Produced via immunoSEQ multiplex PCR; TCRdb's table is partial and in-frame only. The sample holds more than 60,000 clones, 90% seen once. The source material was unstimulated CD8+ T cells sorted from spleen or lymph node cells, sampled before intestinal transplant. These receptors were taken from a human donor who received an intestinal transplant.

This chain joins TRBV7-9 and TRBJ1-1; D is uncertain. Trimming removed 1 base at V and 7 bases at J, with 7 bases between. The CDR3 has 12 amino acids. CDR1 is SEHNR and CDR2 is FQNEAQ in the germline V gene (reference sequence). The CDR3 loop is CASSLVQDEAFF. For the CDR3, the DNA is TGTGCCAGCAGCTTAGTGCAGGATGAAGCTTTCTTT.

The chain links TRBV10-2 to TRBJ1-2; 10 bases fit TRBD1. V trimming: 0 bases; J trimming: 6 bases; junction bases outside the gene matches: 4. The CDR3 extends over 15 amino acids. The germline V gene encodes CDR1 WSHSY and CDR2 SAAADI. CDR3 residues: CASSESTGGGDGYTF. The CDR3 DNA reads TGCGCCAGCAGTGAGTCGACAGGGGGCGGTGATGGCTACACCTTC.

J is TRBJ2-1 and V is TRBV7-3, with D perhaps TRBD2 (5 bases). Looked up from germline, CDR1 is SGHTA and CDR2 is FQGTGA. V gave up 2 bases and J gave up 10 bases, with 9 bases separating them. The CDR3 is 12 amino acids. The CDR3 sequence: CASSLEGGEQFF. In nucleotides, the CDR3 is TGTGCCAGCAGCTTAGAGGGTGGGGAGCAGTTCTTC.

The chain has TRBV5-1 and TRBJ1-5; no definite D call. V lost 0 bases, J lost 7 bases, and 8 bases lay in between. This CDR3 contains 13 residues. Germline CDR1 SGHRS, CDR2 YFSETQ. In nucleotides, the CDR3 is TGCGCCAGCAGCTTGGGAGCGGGGCAGCCCCAGCATTTT. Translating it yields CASSLGAGQPQHF.

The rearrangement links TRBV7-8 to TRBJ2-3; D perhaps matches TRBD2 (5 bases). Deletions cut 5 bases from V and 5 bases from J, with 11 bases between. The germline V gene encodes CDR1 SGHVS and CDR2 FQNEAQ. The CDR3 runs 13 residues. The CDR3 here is CASSPQGRDTQYF. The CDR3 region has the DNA TGTGCCAGCAGCCCCCAAGGGAGAGATACGCAGTATTTT.